This T cell receptor (beta chain) was captured in a study of blood T cell repertoires in COVID-19. In the study overall: In each case, the material was cDNA or gDNA derived from T cells, B-cell-depleted T cells, or PBMCs.

Germline CDR1 MNHEY, CDR2 SVGAGI. V was trimmed by 6 bases and J by 6 bases, leaving 16 bases between them. The CDR3 length is 14 residues. Per the authors' pipeline: Estimation of nucleated cell counts relied on the amplification of reference gene primers. Method: immunoSEQ multiplex PCR; TCRdb's copy keeps in-frame clones and lacks some. For V, J and clone size, that table is used; D and trimming come from the DNA. Seen here are approximately 530,000 clones, roughly 91% observed once, and the top ten hold less than 9%. Those enrolled in Seattle joined during active infection and were followed longitudinally afterward.

The chain joins TRBV6-5 to TRBJ2-3; TRBD2 might be the D (7 bases). The clonotype originates from a woman aged 45-65 years with COVID-19, enrolled during active disease. Sequencing was performed on peripheral blood. Written as DNA, the CDR3 is TGTGCCAGCAGCCGGGGGGCGCCTGAGGATACGCAGTATTTT. Its protein is CASSRGAPEDTQYF.